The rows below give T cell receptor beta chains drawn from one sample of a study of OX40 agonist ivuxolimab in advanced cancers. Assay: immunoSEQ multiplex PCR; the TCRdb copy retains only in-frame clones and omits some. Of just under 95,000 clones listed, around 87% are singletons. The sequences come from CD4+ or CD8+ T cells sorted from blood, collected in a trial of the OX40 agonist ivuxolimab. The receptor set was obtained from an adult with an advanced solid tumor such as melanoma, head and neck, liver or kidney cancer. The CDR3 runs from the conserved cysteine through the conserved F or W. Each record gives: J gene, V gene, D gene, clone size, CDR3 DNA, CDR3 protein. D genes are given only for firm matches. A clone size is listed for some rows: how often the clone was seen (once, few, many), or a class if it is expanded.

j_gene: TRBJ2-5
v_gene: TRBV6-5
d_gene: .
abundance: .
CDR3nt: TGTGCCAGCAGTTACTCGAACATCGTAGAGACCCAGTACTTC
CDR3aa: CASSYSNIVETQYF

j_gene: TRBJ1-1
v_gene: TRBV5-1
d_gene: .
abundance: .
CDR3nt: TGCGCCAGCAGCTTGGTTTCCAGGGAAGGGACTGAAGCTTTCTTT
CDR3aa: CASSLVSREGTEAFF

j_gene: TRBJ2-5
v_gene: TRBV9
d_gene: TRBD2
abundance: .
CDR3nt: TGTGCCAGCAGCGTAGGGACAGCGGGGGGCCCGATAGGGGAGACCCAGTACTTC
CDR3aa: CASSVGTAGGPIGETQYF

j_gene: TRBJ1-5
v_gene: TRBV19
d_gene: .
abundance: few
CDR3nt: TGTGCCAGTAGTATAGAGGGTCGCAATCAGCCCCAGCATTTT
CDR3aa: CASSIEGRNQPQHF

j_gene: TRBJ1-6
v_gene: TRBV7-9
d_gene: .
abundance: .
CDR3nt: TGTGCCAGCAGCTTAGACGGTTATTCACCCCTCCACTTT
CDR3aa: CASSLDGYSPLHF

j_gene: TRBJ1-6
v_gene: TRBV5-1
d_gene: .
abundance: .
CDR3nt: TGCGCCAGCAGCTTGGCCGCGGGGGTCGATAATTCACCCCTCCACTTT
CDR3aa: CASSLAAGVDNSPLHF

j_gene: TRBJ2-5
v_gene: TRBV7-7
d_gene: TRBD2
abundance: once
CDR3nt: TGTGCCAGCAGCTCGGGGGGGGTTTGGGAGACCCAGTACTTC
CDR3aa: CASSSGGVWETQYF

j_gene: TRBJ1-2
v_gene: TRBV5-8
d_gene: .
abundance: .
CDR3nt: TGTGCCAGCAGTCCCAGAGGGAGATCATATGGCTACACCTTC
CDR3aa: CASSPRGRSYGYTF

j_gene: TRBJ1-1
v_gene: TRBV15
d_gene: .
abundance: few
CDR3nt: TGTGCCACCAGCAGAGATCCTCTCCTGAACACTGAAGCTTTCTTT
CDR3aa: CATSRDPLLNTEAFF

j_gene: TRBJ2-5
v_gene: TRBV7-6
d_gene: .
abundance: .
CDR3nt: TGTGCCAGCAGCTTAGCGGCAGGGCAAGAGACCCAGTACTTC
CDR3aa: CASSLAAGQETQYF

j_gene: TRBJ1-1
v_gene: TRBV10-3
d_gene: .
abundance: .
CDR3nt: TGTGCCATCAGTGTTGGACAGTCATTGAACACTGAAGCTTTCTTT
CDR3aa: CAISVGQSLNTEAFF

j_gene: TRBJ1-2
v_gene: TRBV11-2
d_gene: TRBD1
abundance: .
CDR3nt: TGTGCCAGCAGCCCAGAGACCGGGACAGGGAAGGGTTATGGCTACACCTTC
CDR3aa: CASSPETGTGKGYGYTF

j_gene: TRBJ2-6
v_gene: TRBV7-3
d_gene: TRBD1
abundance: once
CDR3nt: TGTGCCAGCAGAGCAGGGGGAAGGGCTGGGGCCAACGTCCTGACTTTC
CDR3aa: CASRAGGRAGANVLTF

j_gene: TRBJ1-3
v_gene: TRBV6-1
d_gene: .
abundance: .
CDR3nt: TGTGCCAGCAGTGCATTAGGGGCAGGGCGAATCGGAAACACCATATATTTT
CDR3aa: CASSALGAGRIGNTIYF

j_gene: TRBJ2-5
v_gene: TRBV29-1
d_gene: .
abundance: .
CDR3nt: TGCAGCGTTGCATTAGAGACCCAGTACTTC
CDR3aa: CSVALETQYF

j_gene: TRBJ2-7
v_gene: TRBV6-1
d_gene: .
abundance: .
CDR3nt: TGTGCCAGCAGTGAAGCTTCCGGGGGGCGGGCCTACGAGCAGTACTTC
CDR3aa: CASSEASGGRAYEQYF

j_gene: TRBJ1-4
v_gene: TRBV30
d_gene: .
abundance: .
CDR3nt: TGTGCCTGGAGTGTACGGGGGGGAGCAACTAATGAAAAACTGTTTTTT
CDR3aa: CAWSVRGGATNEKLFF

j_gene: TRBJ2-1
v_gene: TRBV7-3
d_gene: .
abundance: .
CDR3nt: TGTGCCAGCAGCTTATCCCCCGGGGATGAGCAGTTCTTC
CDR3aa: CASSLSPGDEQFF

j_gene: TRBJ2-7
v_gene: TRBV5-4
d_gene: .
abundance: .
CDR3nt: TGTGCCAGCAGCCCAACGGGGGCCCCATACGAGCAGTACTTC
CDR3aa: CASSPTGAPYEQYF

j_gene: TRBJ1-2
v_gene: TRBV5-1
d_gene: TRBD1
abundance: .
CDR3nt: TGCGCCAGCAGCTTTAGGACAGGGTCCGCGGGCTACACCTTC
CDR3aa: CASSFRTGSAGYTF

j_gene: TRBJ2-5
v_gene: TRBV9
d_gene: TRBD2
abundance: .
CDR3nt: TGTGCCAGCAGCCCTGGGACTAGCGGGGGTCTCCAGGAGACCCAGTACTTC
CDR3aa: CASSPGTSGGLQETQYF

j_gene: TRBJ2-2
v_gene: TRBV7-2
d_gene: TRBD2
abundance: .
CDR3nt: TGTGCCAGCAGCTCCGTCGTTCGGACTAGCGGCTTCCCCGGGGAGCTGTTTTTT
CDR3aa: CASSSVVRTSGFPGELFF

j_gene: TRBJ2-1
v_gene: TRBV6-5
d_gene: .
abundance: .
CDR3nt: TGTGCCAGCAGACCAGGGGCGTTATCCTACAATGAGCAGTTCTTC
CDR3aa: CASRPGALSYNEQFF

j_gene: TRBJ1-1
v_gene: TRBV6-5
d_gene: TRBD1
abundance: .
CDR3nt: TGTGCCAGCAGACAGGGGGCGCGAACGAACACTGAAGCTTTCTTT
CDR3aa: CASRQGARTNTEAFF

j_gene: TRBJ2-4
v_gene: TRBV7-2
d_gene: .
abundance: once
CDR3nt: TGTGCCAGCAGCTCTATGGGTTCGGGGGCCAAAAACATTCAGTACTTC
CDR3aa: CASSSMGSGAKNIQYF

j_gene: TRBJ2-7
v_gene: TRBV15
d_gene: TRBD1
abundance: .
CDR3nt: TGTGCCACCAGCAGAGCCGGGACAGGAGCCTACGAGCAGTACTTC
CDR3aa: CATSRAGTGAYEQYF

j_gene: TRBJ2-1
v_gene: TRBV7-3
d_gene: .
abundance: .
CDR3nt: TGTGCCAGCAGCTTAAACGGGGGCCGCTACAATGAGCAGTTCTTC
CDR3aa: CASSLNGGRYNEQFF

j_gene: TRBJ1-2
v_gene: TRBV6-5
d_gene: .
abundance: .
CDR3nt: TGTGCCAGCAGTTCCAGGACAGTAAATCCCTATGGCTACACCTTC
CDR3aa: CASSSRTVNPYGYTF

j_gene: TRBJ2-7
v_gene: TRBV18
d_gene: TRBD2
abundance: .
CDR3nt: TGTGCCAGCCCTAGGTTAGCGGGGGGCAGCGAGCAGTACTTC
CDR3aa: CASPRLAGGSEQYF

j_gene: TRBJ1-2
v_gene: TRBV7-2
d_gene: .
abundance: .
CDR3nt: TGTGCCAGCAGCTTACGGGGGGGCAGGTATGGCTACACCTTC
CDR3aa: CASSLRGGRYGYTF

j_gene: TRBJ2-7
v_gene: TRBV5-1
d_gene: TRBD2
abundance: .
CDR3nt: TGCGCCAGCAGCTTCGCGGGGGGGAGAAGCTCCTACGAGCAGTACTTC
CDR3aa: CASSFAGGRSSYEQYF

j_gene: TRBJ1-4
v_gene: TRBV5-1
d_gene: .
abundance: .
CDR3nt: TGCGCCAGCAGCTTGGGTGGTCCAACTAATGAAAAACTGTTTTTT
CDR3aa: CASSLGGPTNEKLFF

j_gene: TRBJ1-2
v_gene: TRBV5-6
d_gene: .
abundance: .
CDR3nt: TGTGCCAGCAGCTTGCGGACACCGATCTATGGCTACACCTTC
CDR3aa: CASSLRTPIYGYTF

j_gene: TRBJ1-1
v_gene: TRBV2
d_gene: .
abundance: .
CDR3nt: TGTGCCAGCAGTGAAGGAGGGCAGGGGAACACTGAAGCTTTCTTT
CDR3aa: CASSEGGQGNTEAFF

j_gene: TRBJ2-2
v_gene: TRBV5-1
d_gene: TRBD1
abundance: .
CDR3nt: TGCGCCAGCAGCTCGATACAGGGGGCCGGGGAGCTGTTTTTT
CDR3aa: CASSSIQGAGELFF

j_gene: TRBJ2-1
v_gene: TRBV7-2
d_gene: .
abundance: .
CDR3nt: TGTGCCAGCAGCTTAGCGCGGGGATTAGCAGCAAACCGAAACAATGAGCAGTTCTTC
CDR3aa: CASSLARGLAANRNNEQFF

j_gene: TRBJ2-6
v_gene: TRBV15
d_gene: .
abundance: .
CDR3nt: TGTGCCACCTCACGGGGCGATAACTCTGGGGCCAACGTCCTGACTTTC
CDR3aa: CATSRGDNSGANVLTF

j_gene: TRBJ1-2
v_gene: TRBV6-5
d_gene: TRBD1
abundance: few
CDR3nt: TGTGCCAGCAGTATCCGGGACAGGGACTATGGCTACACCTTC
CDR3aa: CASSIRDRDYGYTF

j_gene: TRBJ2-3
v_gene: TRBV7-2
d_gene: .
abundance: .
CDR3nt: TGTGCCAGCAGCCTGTTCGCAGATACGCAGTATTTT
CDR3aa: CASSLFADTQYF

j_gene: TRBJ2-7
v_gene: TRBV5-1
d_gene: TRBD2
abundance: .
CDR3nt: TGCGCCAGCAACTCGAGGGCGGGGGGAAAGTCTGATTCCTACGAGCAGTACTTC
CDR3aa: CASNSRAGGKSDSYEQYF

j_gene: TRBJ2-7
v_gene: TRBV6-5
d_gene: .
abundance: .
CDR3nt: TGTGCCACCCTCCGGGACACGTCCTCCTACGAGCAGTACTTC
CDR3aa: CATLRDTSSYEQYF

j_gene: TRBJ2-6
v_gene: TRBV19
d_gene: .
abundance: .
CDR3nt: TGTGCCAGTAGTATCTACGAGAACTCTGGGGCCAACGTCCTGACTTTC
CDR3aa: CASSIYENSGANVLTF

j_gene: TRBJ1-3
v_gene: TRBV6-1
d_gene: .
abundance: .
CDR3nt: TGTGCCAGCAGTGAAAGGTCGGGCAGCTCCTCTGGAAACACCATATATTTT
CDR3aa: CASSERSGSSSGNTIYF

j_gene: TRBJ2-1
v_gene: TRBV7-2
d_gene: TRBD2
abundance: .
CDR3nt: TGTGCCAGCAGCGGGGCTAGCGGGGCCTCATACAATGAGCAGTTCTTC
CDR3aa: CASSGASGASYNEQFF

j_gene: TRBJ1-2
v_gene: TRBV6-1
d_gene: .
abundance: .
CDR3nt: TGTGCCAGCAGTGAAGTGACTGGGAATGGCTACACCTTC
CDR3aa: CASSEVTGNGYTF

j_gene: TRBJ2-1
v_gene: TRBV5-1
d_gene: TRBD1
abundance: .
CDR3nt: TGCGCCAGCAGCAGAACATTCGGGACAGACTACAATGAGCAGTTCTTC
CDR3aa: CASSRTFGTDYNEQFF

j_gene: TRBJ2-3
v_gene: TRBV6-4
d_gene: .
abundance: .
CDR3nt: TGTGCCAGCAGTGGGGGGCCCTCTAGCACAGATACGCAGTATTTT
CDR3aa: CASSGGPSSTDTQYF

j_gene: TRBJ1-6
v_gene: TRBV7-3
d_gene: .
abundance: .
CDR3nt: TGTGCCAGCAGCTTAATGGCCAGCAATTCACCCCTCCACTTT
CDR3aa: CASSLMASNSPLHF

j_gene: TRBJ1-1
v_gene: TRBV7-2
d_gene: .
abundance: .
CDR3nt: TGTGCCAGCAGCTTAGCGCAAAATGAAGCTTTCTTT
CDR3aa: CASSLAQNEAFF

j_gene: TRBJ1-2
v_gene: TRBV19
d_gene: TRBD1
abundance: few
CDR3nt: TGTGCCAGTAGACCGGGACAGATTGGCTACACCTTC
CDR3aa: CASRPGQIGYTF

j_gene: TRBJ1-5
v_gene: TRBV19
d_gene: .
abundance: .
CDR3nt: TGTGCCAGTAGCACCCTCCCCATCAATCAGCCCCAGCATTTT
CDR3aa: CASSTLPINQPQHF

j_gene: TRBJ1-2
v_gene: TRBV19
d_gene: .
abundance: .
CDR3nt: TGTGCCAGTAGTATAGGCCGCGGGGAAGGCTACACCTTC
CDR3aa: CASSIGRGEGYTF

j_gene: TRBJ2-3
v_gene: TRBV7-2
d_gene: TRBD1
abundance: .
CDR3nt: TGTGCCAGCAGCAAACAAGGGGGCTTTAGCACAGATACGCAGTATTTT
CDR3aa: CASSKQGGFSTDTQYF

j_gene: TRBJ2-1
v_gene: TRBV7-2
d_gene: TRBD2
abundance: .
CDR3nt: TGTGCCAGCAGCTCACCGGGACTAGCGGGGTTCCGCTCCTACAATGAGCAGTTCTTC
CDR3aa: CASSSPGLAGFRSYNEQFF

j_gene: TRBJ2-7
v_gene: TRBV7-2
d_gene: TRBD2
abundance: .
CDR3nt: TGTGCCAGCAGCTTAGGACTAGCGGGGTACGAGCAGTACTTC
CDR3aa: CASSLGLAGYEQYF

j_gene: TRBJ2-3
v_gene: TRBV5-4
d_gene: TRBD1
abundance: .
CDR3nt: TGTGCCAGCAGCTTAGGACGACAGGGGGCGAATACGCAGTATTTT
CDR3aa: CASSLGRQGANTQYF

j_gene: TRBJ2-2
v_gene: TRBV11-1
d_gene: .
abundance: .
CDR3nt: TGTGCCAGCAGCTGGAGGGCAGGGCGAAACACCGGGGAGCTGTTTTTT
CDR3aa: CASSWRAGRNTGELFF

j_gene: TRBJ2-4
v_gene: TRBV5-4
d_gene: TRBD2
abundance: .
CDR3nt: TGTGCCAGCAGCTTGGAGGAGCGGGGGGGCCCCATTCAGTACTTC
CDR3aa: CASSLEERGGPIQYF

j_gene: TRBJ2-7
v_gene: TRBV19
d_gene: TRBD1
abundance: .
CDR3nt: TGTGCCAGTAGCCCTCCGACAGGGGCGTACTACGCGCAGTACTTC
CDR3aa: CASSPPTGAYYAQYF

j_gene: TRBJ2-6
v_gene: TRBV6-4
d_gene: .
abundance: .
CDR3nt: TGTGCCAGCAGTGACGTGTGGGCTAACGGGGCCAACGTCCTGACTTTC
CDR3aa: CASSDVWANGANVLTF